The clone carrying this T cell receptor beta chain occurred many times. The germline V gene encodes CDR1 SGDLS and CDR2 YYNGEE. The CDR3 runs 16 residues. After removal of 3 bases from V and 4 bases from J, the junction contained 10 bases not matched to a gene. These data originate in a study of read filtering for tumor transcriptome and immune sequencing. This library used 300 to 450 ng RNA and molecular barcoded adaptors spanning alpha/delta and beta/gamma chains. TCRdb redid the calling of the reads with MiXCR, one entry per CDR3 protein. The data show tens of thousands of distinct CDR3 sequences, approximately 22% seen once.

The chain links TRBV9 to TRBJ2-1; TRBD2 aligns across 7 bases. This TCR was recovered from a donor at least 40 years old with multiple myeloma. What was sequenced was a population of CD138-negative cells sorted from bone marrow. The CDR3 coding sequence is TGTGCCAGCAGCGAACGGGGGGAAGCCCTATACAATGAGCAGTTCTTC. Protein sequence: CASSERGEALYNEQFF.